Listed here are 20 T cell receptor beta chains from one sample, sequenced in a study of blood T cell repertoires in COVID-19. Method: immunoSEQ multiplex PCR; TCRdb's copy keeps in-frame clones and lacks some. This sample has roughly 100,000 clones, with 87% found just once. The sequencing input was peripheral blood. These receptors originate from a human donor in a cohort sampled during active COVID-19.

This chain joins TRBV5-6 and TRBJ2-7, with 9 bases fitting TRBD2. The CDR3 contains 18 residues. V shed 4 bases and J 5 bases; nucleotides not matched to a gene: 19. Germline loops: CDR1 SGHDT, CDR2 YYEEEE. CDR3 DNA: TGTGCCAGCAGCCACTCCCCGGCGGGGGGGTCTTTCGGGGACGAGCAGTACTTC. It translates to CASSHSPAGGSFGDEQYF.

This sequence joins TRBV5-4 and TRBJ1-1; D is unresolved. The CDR3 extends over 14 amino acids. Germline CDR1 SGHNT, CDR2 YYREEE (reference sequence). Trimming shortened V by 4 bases and J by 5 bases, and 15 bases separated the two germline ends. The CDR3 reads CASSRYSVETEAFF. The CDR3, as DNA: TGTGCCAGCAGCCGGTACAGTGTTGAGACTGAAGCTTTCTTT.

The chain is built from TRBV19 and TRBJ2-3; 13 bases fit TRBD2. Germline assignment: CDR1 LNHDA and CDR2 SQIVND (reference sequence). CDR3 length: 15 residues. Losses at the gene ends were 7 bases for V and 0 bases for J; bases not matched to a gene: 1. CDR3 residues: CASMGLAGSTDTQYF. As DNA, the CDR3 is TGTGCCAGTATGGGACTAGCGGGGAGCACAGATACGCAGTATTTT. The variable domain in full, completed from reference TRBV19 and TRBJ2-3, reads DGGITQSPKYLFRKEGQNVTLSCEQNLNHDAMYWYRQDPGQGLRLIYYSQIVNDFQKGDIAEGYSVSREKKESFPLTVTSAQKNPTAFYLCASMGLAGSTDTQYFGPGTRLTVL.

The gene calls are TRBV2 and TRBJ1-2; D may be TRBD1 (6 bases). This CDR3 contains 15 residues. V lost 4 bases to trimming and J lost 8 bases, with 20 bases between them. Germline values: CDR1 SNHLY, CDR2 FYNNEI. The CDR3 here is CASSVLTGQGTGYTF. The CDR3 bases are TGTGCCAGCAGTGTGTTGACAGGCCAAGGAACAGGCTACACCTTC.

This clone has just one count. V gene TRBV6-4 combines with J gene TRBJ1-2, with D tentatively TRBD1 (6 bases). The V end lost 6 bases, the J end lost 5 bases, and 13 bases lay between the germline ends. This CDR3 spans 13 amino acids. Looked up from germline, CDR1 is MRHNA and CDR2 is SNTAGT. CDR3 sequence (DNA): TGTGCCAGCAGATTATCAGGGGAATATGGCTACACCTTC. Translation: CASRLSGEYGYTF.

The chain combines TRBV5-1 with TRBJ2-3, with 7 bases that match TRBD1. Losses at the gene ends were 0 bases for V and 2 bases for J; bases not matched to a gene: 3. The CDR3 is 15 residues long. CDR1 and CDR2 from the germline V gene are SGHRS and YFSETQ. CDR3 sequence (DNA): TGCGCCAGCAGCTTGGCCGACAGGGTCACAGATACGCAGTATTTT. It encodes CASSLADRVTDTQYF.

The chain uses TRBV15 and TRBJ1-2; D unresolved. Germline V gives CDR1 LNHNV, CDR2 YYDKDF (reference sequence). The V and J ends lost 3 bases and 9 bases respectively, with 11 bases between them. The CDR3 length is 12 residues. The CDR3 loop reads CATSSDFWSYTF. The CDR3 region has the DNA TGTGCCACCAGCAGTGACTTTTGGAGCTACACCTTC.

The chain has TRBV5-1 and TRBJ1-1, with TRBD1 as a possible D gene (6 bases). V was pared by 4 bases and J by 2 bases, with 15 bases between. Germline CDR1 reads SGHRS; CDR2 reads YFSETQ. The CDR3 is 15 residues long. The CDR3 nucleotides read TGCGCCAGCAGCGCGCAGGGGCGCCTAAACACTGAAGCTTTCTTT. Translating it yields CASSAQGRLNTEAFF.

The V call is TRBV7-8, the J call TRBJ2-4, with 7 positions matching TRBD2. The CDR3 loop spans 18 amino acids. The V segment lost 5 bases and the J segment 1 base; nucleotides outside the gene matches: 14. Per the germline V gene, CDR1 is SGHVS and CDR2 is FQNEAQ. The CDR3 is CASSPRIERGFAKNIQYF. Written as DNA, the CDR3 is TGTGCCAGCAGCCCCCGTATTGAGCGGGGCTTCGCCAAAAACATTCAGTACTTC.

This chain uses TRBV28 with TRBJ1-5; 10 bases fit TRBD1. Germline V lookup: CDR1 MDHEN, CDR2 SYDVKM. V shed 6 bases, J shed 9 bases, and the junction held 11 bases outside the gene matches. The CDR3 length is 15 residues. In DNA, the CDR3 is TGTGCCAGCAGCCGCGGGACAGGGGAGGGTAGGCCCCAGCATTTT. As protein: CASSRGTGEGRPQHF.

This chain joins TRBV7-9 and TRBJ1-2, with 7 bases fitting TRBD1. V trimming: 5 bases; J trimming: 6 bases; junction bases outside the gene matches: 21. The CDR3 extends over 18 amino acids. CDR1 and CDR2 (germline): SEHNR, FQNEAQ (reference sequence). For the CDR3, the DNA is TGTGCCAGCAGCACACACCGAACCGGGACAGAGAGCGAGCATGGCTACACCTTC. Translation: CASSTHRTGTESEHGYTF.

This clone appeared once. The chain has TRBV28 and TRBJ2-2; 7 bases fit TRBD1. J was trimmed by 3 bases and V by 5 bases; bases with no gene match: 6. The CDR3 contains 15 residues. Germline values: CDR1 MDHEN, CDR2 SYDVKM. CDR3 sequence reads: CASSTGEWHTGELFF. CDR3 in DNA: TGTGCCAGCAGTACAGGGGAATGGCACACCGGGGAGCTGTTTTTT.

The chain links TRBV6-5 to TRBJ2-7, with 7 bases aligning to TRBD1. The CDR3 is 14 amino acids. The V gene's germline CDR1 is MNHEY and CDR2 SVGAGI. V trimming: 6 bases; J trimming: 4 bases; junction bases outside the gene matches: 9. CDR3 nucleotides: TGTGCCAGCAGCCCCTGGGACAGCCCATACGAGCAGTACTTC. This gives the protein CASSPWDSPYEQYF.

CDR3 amino acids: CASSAGTGGNQPQHF. For the CDR3, the DNA is TGTGCCAGCTCCGCCGGGACAGGGGGGAATCAGCCCCAGCATTTT. The gene calls are TRBV25-1 and TRBJ1-5, with 11 bases aligning to TRBD1. With 8 bases clipped from V and 4 bases from J, the junction kept 7 bases outside the gene matches. The V gene's germline CDR1 is MGHDK and CDR2 SYGVNS. The CDR3 covers 15 residues.

V is TRBV7-9 and J is TRBJ2-2; the D gene is possibly TRBD2 (5 bases). Trimming removed 2 bases from V and 3 bases from J, with 10 bases in between. This CDR3 is 15 amino acids long. Germline CDR1 and CDR2: SEHNR and FQNEAQ (reference sequence). In DNA, the CDR3 is TGTGCCAGCAGCTTACGGGGTCCGGACACCGGGGAGCTGTTTTTT. Its protein is CASSLRGPDTGELFF.

The chain couples TRBV6-5 to TRBJ2-7; D is unresolved. Trimming removed 0 bases from V and 0 bases from J, with 12 bases in between. This CDR3 has 16 residues. The germline CDR1 and CDR2 sequences are MNHEY and SVGAGI. CDR3 region: CASSYSTGWPSYEQYF. CDR3 DNA: TGTGCCAGCAGTTACTCGACTGGGTGGCCCTCCTACGAGCAGTACTTC.

This rearrangement joins TRBV7-2 to TRBJ2-3; TRBD2 matches 8 bases. Germline assignment: CDR1 SGHTA and CDR2 FQGNSA. The V segment lost 5 bases and the J segment 0 bases; nucleotides outside the gene matches: 7. The CDR3 runs to 16 residues. The CDR3 region is CASSPLAVTSTDTQYF. CDR3 DNA: TGTGCCAGCAGCCCACTAGCGGTTACTAGCACAGATACGCAGTATTTT.

The table lists this clone with a few counts. The chain employs TRBV24-1 and TRBJ2-2, with 8 bases matching TRBD1. CDR1 and CDR2 (germline): KGHDR, SFDVKD. This CDR3 has 15 residues. J lost 3 bases, V lost 9 bases, and 8 bases had no gene match. CDR3 DNA: TGTGCCACCGGGCCCGGGACAGGAGACACCGGGGAGCTGTTTTTT. Its translation: CATGPGTGDTGELFF.

The chain combines TRBV28 with TRBJ2-1; D gene ambiguous. Germline CDR1 MDHEN, CDR2 SYDVKM. CDR3 size: 15 residues. V was cut by 7 bases and J by 0 bases, with 13 bases left in between. CDR3 in DNA: TGTGCCAGCACTAACTATAGGAGCTCCTACAATGAGCAGTTCTTC. Amino acid sequence: CASTNYRSSYNEQFF.

In its sample, this clone was seen once. The CDR3 bases are TGTGCCAGCAGCTTAGATAGGTGGGCGGGGGGCCTCTACAATGAGCAGTTCTTC. Protein sequence: CASSLDRWAGGLYNEQFF. The chain couples TRBV11-2 to TRBJ2-1, with TRBD2 identical over 8 bases. The germline CDR1 and CDR2 sequences are SGHAT and FQNNGV. V shed 0 bases and J 3 bases; nucleotides not matched to a gene: 10. This CDR3 is built from 18 residues. Variable domain in full (rest from reference TRBV11-2 and TRBJ2-1): EAGVAQSPRYKIIEKRQSVAFWCNPISGHATLYWYQQILGQGPKLLIQFQNNGVVDDSQLPKDRFSAERLKGVDSTLKIQPAKLEDSAVYLCASSLDRWAGGLYNEQFFGPGTRLTVL.